This entry is about one T cell receptor (beta chain). Patients of the Seattle cohort, enrolled during active infection, were followed longitudinally. The sample belongs to a study of blood T cell repertoires in COVID-19. The CDR3 loop spans 14 amino acids. Germline V gene lookup returns CDR1 ENHRY and CDR2 SYGVKD. V trimming: 6 bases; J trimming: 4 bases; junction bases outside the gene matches: 6. This table comes from immunoSEQ multiplex PCR, and its TCRdb copy is limited to in-frame clones, with some not included. Here the sample spans 210,000 or so clones, 65% to 85% being singletons. The specimen was peripheral blood. The V gene is TRBV10-3, the J gene TRBJ2-1, with 7 bases that match TRBD1. This TCR derives from a woman in her 30s with COVID-19, enrolled during active disease. CDR3 region: CAIRTGILYNEQFF. The CDR3 coding sequence is TGTGCCATCAGGACAGGGATATTGTACAATGAGCAGTTCTTC.